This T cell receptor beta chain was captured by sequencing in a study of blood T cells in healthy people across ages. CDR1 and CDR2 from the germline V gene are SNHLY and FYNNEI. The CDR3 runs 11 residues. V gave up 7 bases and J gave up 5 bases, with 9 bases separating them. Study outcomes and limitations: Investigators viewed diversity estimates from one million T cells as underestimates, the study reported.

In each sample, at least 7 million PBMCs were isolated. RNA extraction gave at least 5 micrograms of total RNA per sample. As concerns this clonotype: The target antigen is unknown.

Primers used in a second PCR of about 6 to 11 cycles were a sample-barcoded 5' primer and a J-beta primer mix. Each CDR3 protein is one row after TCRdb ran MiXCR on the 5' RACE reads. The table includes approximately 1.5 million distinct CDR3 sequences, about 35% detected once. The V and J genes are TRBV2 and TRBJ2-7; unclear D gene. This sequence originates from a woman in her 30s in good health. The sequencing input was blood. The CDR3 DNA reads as TGTGCCAGCAACTGGCGCGACGAGCAGTACTTC. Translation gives CASNWRDEQYF.